One and the same sample provided the 21 T cell receptor beta chains below, sequenced in a study of T cell clonotyping in hematopoietic cell transplantation. Clones were read by immunoSEQ multiplex PCR, and TCRdb kept only the in-frame ones, dropping some. The sample lists around 16,000 clones, 85% to 90% occurring once. The sample comprised peripheral blood mononuclear cells. Receptors originate from a man aged 45-65 years in good health. Some clones in this sample may be carry-over from other donors' samples.

The V call is TRBV10-3, the J call TRBJ2-7, with D hard to call. CDR1 ENHRY and CDR2 SYGVKD come from the germline V gene. The V and J ends lost 4 bases and 2 bases respectively, with 12 bases between them. The CDR3 covers 14 residues. Here the CDR3 reads CAISGAAVPYEQYF. The CDR3 DNA reads TGTGCCATCAGTGGGGCAGCCGTACCCTACGAGCAGTACTTC.

The V gene is TRBV14, the J gene TRBJ1-5; the D gene is possibly TRBD1 (6 bases). Per germline, CDR1 SGHDN and CDR2 FVKESK. V was pared by 0 bases and J by 0 bases, with 18 bases between. The CDR3 is made up of 19 amino acids. In DNA, the CDR3 is TGTGCCAGCAGCCAAGATCCGGGCGGGACAACTAATAGCAATCAGCCCCAGCATTTT. It specifies CASSQDPGGTTNSNQPQHF.

The chain couples TRBV5-3 to TRBJ1-2; D remains unclear. Being an ORF, TRBV5-3 has a function that is uncertain. The CDR3 is made up of 12 amino acids. Trimming shortened V by 1 base and J by 3 bases, and 4 bases separated the two germline ends. CDR3 amino acids: CARSLTHYGYTF. The CDR3 DNA sequence: TGTGCCAGAAGCTTGACGCACTATGGCTACACCTTC.

The V and J genes are TRBV30 and TRBJ1-2; no firm D call. The germline gives CDR1 GTSNPN, CDR2 SVGIG (reference sequence). V lost 5 bases and J 11 bases, leaving 18 bases between the germline ends. This CDR3 has 12 residues. The CDR3 protein is CAWDGNSMAYTF. The CDR3, as DNA: TGTGCCTGGGACGGCAACTCCATGGCTTACACCTTC. Looking up the rest from reference TRBV30 and TRBJ1-2 gives the full variable domain: SQTIHQWPATLVQPVGSPLSLECTVEGTSNPNLYWYRQAAGRGLQLLFYSVGIGQISSEVPQNLSASRPQDRQFILSSKKLLLSDSGFYLCAWDGNSMAYTFGSGTRLTVV.

The rearrangement links TRBV6-5 to TRBJ1-6, with TRBD1 identical over 10 bases. The CDR3 covers 15 residues. Trimming at V came to 6 bases and at J to 10 bases, leaving 9 bases not matched to a gene. Germline V gene sequence: CDR1 MNHEY, CDR2 SVGAGI. In DNA form, the CDR3 reads TGTGCCAGCAGGGCGGGACAGGGGCATCGATCACCCCTCCACTTT. It translates to CASRAGQGHRSPLHF.

The V call is TRBV4-3, the J call TRBJ1-1; no firm D call. The germline gives CDR1 LGHNA, CDR2 YSLEER. Trimming removed 0 bases from V and 1 base from J, with 12 bases in between. The CDR3 spans 16 residues. CDR3 in DNA: TGCGCCAGCAGCCAAGATTTGGCGGTCGGGAACACTGAAGCTTTCTTT. This codes for CASSQDLAVGNTEAFF.

This chain uses TRBV9 with TRBJ2-7; the D gene could be TRBD1 or TRBD2 (5 bases each). Trimming took off 0 bases at V and 5 bases at J, with 18 bases between the two ends. Germline values: CDR1 SGDLS, CDR2 YYNGEE. CDR3 length equals 16 residues. The CDR3 sequence is CASSVGWDAGRDEQYF. As DNA, the CDR3 is TGTGCCAGCAGCGTAGGCTGGGACGCCGGTCGAGACGAGCAGTACTTC. Looking up the rest from reference TRBV9 and TRBJ2-7 gives the full variable domain: DSGVTQTPKHLITATGQRVTLRCSPRSGDLSVYWYQQSLDQGLQFLIQYYNGEERAKGNILERFSAQQFPDLHSELNLSSLELGDSALYFCASSVGWDAGRDEQYFGPGTRLTVT.

The chain is built from TRBV9 and TRBJ2-2, with 7 positions matching TRBD2. CDR1 and CDR2 from the germline V gene are SGDLS and YYNGEE. Losses at the gene ends were 2 bases for V and 1 base for J; bases not matched to a gene: 2. The CDR3 consists of 15 residues. In nucleotides, the CDR3 is TGTGCCAGCAGCGTCGCGGGGGTGAACACCGGGGAGCTGTTTTTT. It translates to CASSVAGVNTGELFF.

The chain joins TRBV28 to TRBJ2-7; D is possibly TRBD2 (6 bases). The CDR3 length is 15 residues. V was pared by 4 bases and J by 3 bases, with 16 bases between. CDR1 and CDR2 from the germline V gene are MDHEN and SYDVKM. The CDR3 DNA reads as TGTGCCAGCAGTTCTCCACCGGGACTGTACTACGAGCAGTACTTC. Amino acid sequence: CASSSPPGLYYEQYF.

J is TRBJ2-3 and V is TRBV4-2; D may be TRBD2 (6 bases). CDR1 and CDR2 (germline): LGHNA, YNFKEQ. V lost 1 base and J 2 bases, leaving 13 bases between the germline ends. The CDR3 extends over 16 amino acids. The CDR3 DNA is TGTGCCAGCAGCCAAGGGGGGGTAGGGGCCACAGATACGCAGTATTTT. This translates into CASSQGGVGATDTQYF.

This rearrangement joins TRBV19 to TRBJ2-7; D is perhaps TRBD1 or TRBD2 (5 bases each). V lost 0 bases, J lost 6 bases, and 15 bases lay in between. The CDR3 length is 15 residues. Germline V lookup: CDR1 LNHDA, CDR2 SQIVND (reference sequence). The DNA of the CDR3 is TGTGCCAGTAGTATAGATCGGGACCTCCAGGGCGAGCAGTACTTC. This encodes CASSIDRDLQGEQYF.

The DNA for the CDR3 is TGTGCCTGGGTAACCCGGGGGAACTATGGCTACACCTTC. This sequence encodes CAWVTRGNYGYTF. This sequence joins TRBV30 and TRBJ1-2; TRBD1 is a possible D gene (5 bases). The CDR3 is made up of 13 amino acids. Germline CDR1 and CDR2: GTSNPN and SVGIG (reference sequence). V gave up 5 bases and J gave up 2 bases, with 12 bases separating them.

The chain couples TRBV30 to TRBJ1-1, with D possibly being TRBD1 (5 bases). V lost 0 bases to trimming and J lost 5 bases, with 16 bases between them. The CDR3 length is 15 residues. Germline CDR1 and CDR2: GTSNPN and SVGIG (reference sequence). CDR3 amino acids: CAWSVSGTRRTEAFF. CDR3 coding DNA: TGTGCCTGGAGTGTTTCCGGGACTCGGCGGACTGAAGCTTTCTTT. The entire variable domain, with the rest obtained from reference TRBV30 and TRBJ1-1, is as follows: SQTIHQWPATLVQPVGSPLSLECTVEGTSNPNLYWYRQAAGRGLQLLFYSVGIGQISSEVPQNLSASRPQDRQFILSSKKLLLSDSGFYLCAWSVSGTRRTEAFFGQGTRLTVV.

The rearrangement uses TRBV11-2 and TRBJ2-3; 7 bases map to TRBD1. With 5 bases clipped from V and 3 bases from J, the junction kept 11 bases outside the gene matches. Germline loops: CDR1 SGHAT, CDR2 FQNNGV. The CDR3 extends over 16 amino acids. CDR3 sequence reads: CASSPGGDRVTDTQYF. CDR3 DNA: TGTGCCAGCAGCCCAGGAGGCGACAGGGTAACAGATACGCAGTATTTT.

The genes are TRBV21-1 and TRBJ1-5; the D call in the table, TRBD1, was not verified against the DNA. TRBV21-1 is a listed pseudogene. There are 18 residues in the CDR3. This chain's CDR3 is CASSTTQARGFSNQPQHF. For the CDR3, the DNA is TGTGCCAGCAGCACCACCCAGGCAAGGGGGTTTAGCAATCAGCCCCAGCATTTT.

The chain carries TRBV18 and TRBJ1-6; TRBD1 matches 8 bases. CDR1 is KGHSH, CDR2 LQKENI, per germline. The V and J ends lost 8 bases and 10 bases, in that order; junction bases with no gene match: 10. The CDR3 has 14 residues. The CDR3 nucleotides are TGTGCCAGCAAGGCTGACAGGGGAGCGTCACCCCTCCACTTT. This codes for CASKADRGASPLHF. Variable domain in full (rest from reference TRBV18 and TRBJ1-6): NAGVMQNPRHLVRRRGQEARLRCSPMKGHSHVYWYRQLPEEGLKFMVYLQKENIIDESGMPKERFSAEFPKEGPSILRIQQVVRGDSAAYFCASKADRGASPLHFGNGTRLTVT.

The chain employs TRBV5-1 and TRBJ2-2; D gene uncertain. This CDR3 is built from 12 residues. The ends were cut back, 5 bases at V and 3 bases at J, with 5 bases in the middle. The V gene's germline CDR1 is SGHRS and CDR2 YFSETQ. As DNA, the CDR3 is TGCGCCAGCAGGGCTGACACCGGGGAGCTGTTTTTT. Amino acids: CASRADTGELFF.

The CDR3 coding sequence is TGTGCCAGCAGCACCGGAGGGCTCTACGAGCAGTACTTC. Translated, it gives CASSTGGLYEQYF. This chain links TRBV5-6 with TRBJ2-7, with TRBD2 as a possible D gene (6 bases). The CDR3 contains 13 residues. The germline gives CDR1 SGHDT, CDR2 YYEEEE. V gave up 4 bases and J gave up 3 bases, with 11 bases separating them.

The J gene is TRBJ1-2, the V gene TRBV11-3, with 9 bases identical to TRBD1. V lost 4 bases, J lost 8 bases, and 5 bases stayed unmatched. The V gene's germline CDR1 is SGHNT and CDR2 YENEEA. The CDR3 covers 13 residues. The CDR3 spells CASSYRTGVGYTF. DNA of the CDR3: TGTGCCAGCAGCTACCGGACAGGGGTGGGCTACACCTTC.

This clone was detected only once. The chain employs TRBV7-2 and TRBJ1-5, with no clear D. Germline CDR1 SGHTA, CDR2 FQGNSA. V lost 2 bases and J lost 2, with 13 bases in between. CDR3 length: 16 amino acids. The chain's CDR3 is CASSLSARWGNQPQHF. In DNA, the CDR3 is TGTGCCAGCAGCTTATCGGCCAGGTGGGGCAATCAGCCCCAGCATTTT.

The genes are TRBV7-9 and TRBJ2-3; TRBD2 is a possible D gene (6 bases). The CDR3 spans 17 residues. The germline CDR1 and CDR2 sequences are SEHNR and FQNEAQ (reference sequence). The V and J ends lost 0 bases and 2 bases respectively, with 15 bases between them. CDR3 region: CASSLARAREVTDTQYF. CDR3 in DNA: TGTGCCAGCAGCTTAGCGAGGGCTAGGGAGGTCACAGATACGCAGTATTTT.